The 18 T cell receptor beta chains reported below all come from one sample, sequenced in a study of identifying expanded T cells in peripheral blood. Produced via immunoSEQ multiplex PCR; TCRdb's table is partial and in-frame only. The data show about 100,000 clones, approximately 90% seen once. The specimen was blood. The origin of the receptors is a person aged 18 to 69 in good health.

The chain links TRBV7-9 to TRBJ1-2; TRBD1 matches 7 bases. The CDR3 loop spans 18 amino acids. V shed 5 bases, J shed 4 bases, and the junction held 19 bases outside the gene matches. Germline values: CDR1 SEHNR, CDR2 FQNEAQ (reference sequence). This CDR3 is CASSAPAPGQQSGYGYTF. CDR3 nucleotides: TGTGCCAGCAGCGCACCTGCCCCGGGACAGCAATCCGGCTATGGCTACACCTTC.

The V and J genes are TRBV7-2 and TRBJ2-3; D might be TRBD1 (5 bases). V was clipped by 1 base and J by 2 bases, with 10 bases between them. The germline V gene has CDR1 SGHTA and CDR2 FQGNSA. The CDR3 sequence is 15 residues long. The CDR3 reads CASSLVRANTDTQYF. The CDR3 coding sequence is TGTGCCAGCAGCTTAGTCAGGGCCAACACAGATACGCAGTATTTT.

The chain is built from TRBV29-1 and TRBJ2-7; D might be TRBD2 (5 bases). V was cut by 3 bases and J by 3 bases, with 9 bases left in between. This CDR3 region has 12 residues. Germline V gene sequence: CDR1 SQVTM, CDR2 ANQGSEA. The chain's CDR3 is CSVEAGGYEQYF. CDR3 in DNA: TGCAGCGTTGAGGCAGGAGGCTACGAGCAGTACTTC.

The chain combines TRBV12-5 with TRBJ2-3, with 10 bases matching TRBD1. This CDR3 spans 15 amino acids. Germline CDR1 and CDR2: LGHNT and FRNRAP. With 1 base clipped from V and 3 bases from J, the junction kept 1 base outside the gene matches. The CDR3 coding sequence is TGTGCTAGTGGTTTGGGACAGGGGGCAACAGATACGCAGTATTTT. Translated, it gives CASGLGQGATDTQYF.

CDR3 sequence: CASSPPMGGRRSYNEQFF. In DNA form, the CDR3 reads TGTGCCAGCTCACCGCCCATGGGCGGGCGACGTTCCTACAATGAGCAGTTCTTC. This sequence joins TRBV18 and TRBJ2-1; D possibly corresponds to TRBD2 (5 bases). Trimming cost V 3 bases and J 1 base, with 19 bases left between them. The CDR3 has 18 residues. Germline CDR1 KGHSH, CDR2 LQKENI.

This rearrangement joins TRBV7-9 to TRBJ2-1, with 9 bases lining up with TRBD2. Germline V CDR1 and CDR2: SEHNR, FQNEAQ (reference sequence). The CDR3 totals 18 residues. With V trimmed by 5 bases and J by 3 bases, 14 bases remained unmatched. CDR3 sequence (DNA): TGTGCCAGCAGCCCCGCCGGGGCTAGCGGGGAGAACTACAATGAGCAGTTCTTC. This encodes CASSPAGASGENYNEQFF.

V and J are TRBV2 and TRBJ2-3; possibly TRBD1 for D (6 bases). Germline values: CDR1 SNHLY, CDR2 FYNNEI. V shed 4 bases and J shed 3 bases, with 8 bases lying between them. This CDR3 has 13 residues. In DNA form, the CDR3 reads TGTGCCAGCAGTGTGAGGGGGACAGATACGCAGTATTTT. Translation: CASSVRGTDTQYF.

The V and J genes are TRBV4-2 and TRBJ2-3; perhaps TRBD1 as D (5 bases). Germline V gene lookup returns CDR1 LGHNA and CDR2 YNFKEQ. V was trimmed by 2 bases and J by 1 base, leaving 7 bases between them. CDR3 length: 14 residues. CDR3 region: CASSQKGGTDTQYF. The CDR3 coding sequence is TGTGCCAGCAGCCAAAAAGGGGGCACAGATACGCAGTATTTT.

The V gene is TRBV19, the J gene TRBJ2-7; possible D gene TRBD1, 6 bases. The germline V gene encodes CDR1 LNHDA and CDR2 SQIVND (reference sequence). This CDR3 comprises 12 residues. V was shortened by 5 bases and J by 6 bases, with 11 bases between the two germline ends. This CDR3 is CASSFTGPEQYF. The CDR3 region has the DNA TGTGCCAGTAGTTTTACAGGGCCCGAGCAGTACTTC. Together with reference TRBV19 and TRBJ2-7, the CDR3 gives the full variable domain: DGGITQSPKYLFRKEGQNVTLSCEQNLNHDAMYWYRQDPGQGLRLIYYSQIVNDFQKGDIAEGYSVSREKKESFPLTVTSAQKNPTAFYLCASSFTGPEQYFGPGTRLTVT.

The rearrangement links TRBV6-6 to TRBJ1-2, with unresolved D. CDR1 MNHNY and CDR2 SVGAGI come from the germline V gene (reference sequence). V was cut by 2 bases and J by 5 bases, with 12 bases left in between. This CDR3 is 14 amino acids long. CDR3 amino acids: CASSYTGSQYGYTF. In DNA, the CDR3 is TGTGCCAGCAGTTACACGGGGTCTCAATATGGCTACACCTTC.

The chain links TRBV5-6 to TRBJ1-2; 11 nucleotides agree with TRBD1. Germline V CDR1 and CDR2: SGHDT, YYEEEE. J was trimmed by 4 bases and V by 3 bases; bases with no gene match: 8. The CDR3 sequence is 16 residues long. CDR3 DNA: TGTGCCAGCAGCTGGGGACAGGGGGTGGTAAGCTATGGCTACACCTTC. Its protein product is CASSWGQGVVSYGYTF.

This clone has a single count. This chain joins TRBV13 and TRBJ1-2; no firm D call. CDR1 is PRHDT, CDR2 FYEKMQ, per germline (reference sequence). This CDR3 has 13 amino acids. The V end lost 8 bases, the J end lost 0 bases, and 10 bases lay between the germline ends. The CDR3 here is CASSELSNYGYTF. The DNA of the CDR3 is TGTGCCAGCTCGGAGCTATCTAACTATGGCTACACCTTC.

The rearrangement uses TRBV15 and TRBJ2-7; D is tentatively TRBD1 or TRBD2 (6 bases each). V lost 0 bases, J lost 4 bases, and 13 bases lay in between. Germline-derived CDR1 and CDR2 are LNHNV and YYDKDF (reference sequence). There are 15 residues in the CDR3. The CDR3 DNA follows: TGTGCCACCAGCAGAGAGTCGCAGGGGAGGTACGAGCAGTACTTC. It yields the protein CATSRESQGRYEQYF.

This CDR3 is CASSSDRGGSPLHF. CDR3 sequence (DNA): TGCGCCAGCAGCTCTGACAGAGGTGGATCACCCCTCCACTTT. The chain uses TRBV5-1 and TRBJ1-6; D is possibly TRBD1 (5 bases). The germline V gene encodes CDR1 SGHRS and CDR2 YFSETQ. V was cut by 3 bases and J by 10 bases, with 14 bases left in between. CDR3 length: 14 residues.

The rearrangement uses TRBV6-5 and TRBJ2-7, with D perhaps TRBD2 (5 bases). Trimming shortened V by 6 bases and J by 2 bases, and 14 bases separated the two germline ends. Looked up from germline, CDR1 is MNHEY and CDR2 is SVGAGI. CDR3 length: 14 amino acids. DNA of the CDR3: TGTGCCAGCAGGGACTCCGTCCGAACCTACGAGCAGTACTTC. It yields the protein CASRDSVRTYEQYF.

Concerning this clone: The sample contains more than one DNA sequence encoding this CDR3. The V call is TRBV2, the J call TRBJ1-4; D unclear. The CDR3 spans 13 residues. Trimming took off 6 bases at V and 3 bases at J, with 8 bases between the two ends. Germline CDR1 reads SNHLY; CDR2 reads FYNNEI. CDR3 DNA sequence: TGTGCCAGCAGCGCGCAGCCTAATGAAAAACTGTTTTTT. This codes for CASSAQPNEKLFF.

J is TRBJ2-7 and V is TRBV4-3, with D perhaps assigned TRBD1 or TRBD2 (6 bases each). This CDR3 spans 17 amino acids. The V end lost 4 bases, the J end lost 0 bases, and 19 bases lay between the germline ends. Germline V gene lookup returns CDR1 LGHNA and CDR2 YSLEER. CDR3 DNA: TGCGCCAGCAGCCCCGCGGCGTTAACGGGGGCCTCCTACGAGCAGTACTTC. It yields the protein CASSPAALTGASYEQYF.

The chain employs TRBV5-4 and TRBJ2-2; the match to TRBD1 covers 7 bases. The CDR3 runs to 16 residues. V shed 3 bases, J shed 3 bases, and the junction held 8 bases outside the gene matches. Germline assignment: CDR1 SGHNT and CDR2 YYREEE (reference sequence). The CDR3 spells CASSSFDRVDTGELFF. The CDR3 DNA is TGTGCCAGCAGCTCTTTCGACAGGGTTGACACCGGGGAGCTGTTTTTT.